This T cell receptor (beta chain) is drawn from a study of blood T cell repertoires in COVID-19. Overall study context: In each case, the material was cDNA or gDNA derived from T cells, B-cell-depleted T cells, or PBMCs.

This clone was seen once. Data came from immunoSEQ multiplex PCR; TCRdb stores just in-frame clones and leaves some out. This sample has roughly 92,000 clones; 90% occur once, and the top ten carry 3.5% to 5%. The CDR3 covers 15 residues. Germline CDR1 and CDR2: KGHSH and LQKENI. Between the trimmed V and J ends, which lost 6 bases and 3 bases, there was a span of 14 bases. The genes are TRBV18 and TRBJ2-2, with a weak D call TRBD1 (6 bases). The receptor's source is a woman aged 80 or older with active or convalescent COVID-19. Specimen: peripheral blood. The CDR3: CASSLMDSYTGELFF. As DNA, the CDR3 is TGTGCCAGCTCCCTAATGGACAGTTACACCGGGGAGCTGTTTTTT.